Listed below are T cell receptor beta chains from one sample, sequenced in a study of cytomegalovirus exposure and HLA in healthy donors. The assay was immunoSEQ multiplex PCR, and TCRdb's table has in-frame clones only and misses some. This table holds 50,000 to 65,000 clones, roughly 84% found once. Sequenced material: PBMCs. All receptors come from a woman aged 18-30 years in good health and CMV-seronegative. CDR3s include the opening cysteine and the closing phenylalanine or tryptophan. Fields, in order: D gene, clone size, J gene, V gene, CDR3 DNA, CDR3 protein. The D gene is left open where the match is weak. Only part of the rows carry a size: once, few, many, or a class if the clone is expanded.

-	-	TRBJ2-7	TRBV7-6	TGTGCCAGCAGCTTTGGTGACAGGACCTCCTACGAGCAGTACTTC	CASSFGDRTSYEQYF
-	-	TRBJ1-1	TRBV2	TGTGCCAGCAGTGAAGCAGGGGAAACTGAAGCTTTCTTT	CASSEAGETEAFF
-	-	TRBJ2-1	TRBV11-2	TGTGCCAGCAGCACAACGGGACTCCTGAACTACAATGAGCAGTTCTTC	CASSTTGLLNYNEQFF
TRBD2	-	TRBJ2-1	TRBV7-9	TGTTCCAGCAGCGCTCTAGAACTCGCGGGAGATAGGGGATACAATGAGCAGTTCTTC	CSSSALELAGDRGYNEQFF
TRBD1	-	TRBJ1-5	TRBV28	TGTGCCAGCAGTTTCCAACGGAACTTGGACAGGGGCAATCAGCCCCAGCATTTT	CASSFQRNLDRGNQPQHF
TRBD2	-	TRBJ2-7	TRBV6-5	TGTGCCAGCAGCCTCGCGGGAGGGAGGAGGGAGTACTTC	CASSLAGGRREYF
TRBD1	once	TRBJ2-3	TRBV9	TGTGCCAGCAGCCAGACAGGGTTTGGCACAGATACGCAGTATTTT	CASSQTGFGTDTQYF
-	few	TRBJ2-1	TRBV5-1	TGCGCCAGCAGCTTGGGGACAGAATACAATGAGCAGTTCTTC	CASSLGTEYNEQFF
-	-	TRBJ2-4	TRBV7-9	TGTGCCAGCAGCTTTTCCCCAATCGGCGGGGGCAGGAACATTCAGTACTTC	CASSFSPIGGGRNIQYF
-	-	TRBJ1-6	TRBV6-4	TGTGCCAGCAGTGAGGCTAGAGATGGGTATTCACCCCTCCACTTT	CASSEARDGYSPLHF
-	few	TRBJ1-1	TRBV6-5	TGTGCCAGCAGTTACGGGTCAGGGTTGGTGAACACTGAAGCTTTCTTT	CASSYGSGLVNTEAFF
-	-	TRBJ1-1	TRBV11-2	TGTGCCAGCAGCGTTCAGGGGACCACTGAAGCTTTCTTT	CASSVQGTTEAFF
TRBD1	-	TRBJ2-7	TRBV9	TGTGCCAGCAGCGCCCCAGAGGGGACAGGGCGGCGTTCCGGGCAGTACTTC	CASSAPEGTGRRSGQYF
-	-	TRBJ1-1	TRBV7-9	TGTGCCAGCAGCCTTTGGGAGTGCGCTTTCTTT	CASSLWECAFF
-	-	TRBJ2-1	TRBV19	TGTGCCAGTAGTACCCCAAGGGGGGGGCAAGTCAATGAGCAGTTCTTC	CASSTPRGGQVNEQFF
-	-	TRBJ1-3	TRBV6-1	TGTGCCAGCAGTAGACAGTCCTCTGGAAACACCATATATTTT	CASSRQSSGNTIYF
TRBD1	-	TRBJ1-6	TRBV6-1	TGTGCCAGCAGTGAAGCGCCGGGACAGGCCTCTCCCCTCCACTTT	CASSEAPGQASPLHF
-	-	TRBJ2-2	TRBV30	TGTGCCTGGAGTCCAAGACTCGTGAACACCGGGGAGCTGTTTTTT	CAWSPRLVNTGELFF
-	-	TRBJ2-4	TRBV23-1	TGCGCCAGCAGTCAATCAAGCCAGGGGTTAAACATTCAGTACTTC	CASSQSSQGLNIQYF
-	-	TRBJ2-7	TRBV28	TGTGCCAGCTGCCCTGAGGAGGGCCGGCGGAACGAGCAGTACTTC	CASCPEEGRRNEQYF
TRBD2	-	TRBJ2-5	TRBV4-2	TGTGCCAGCAGCCAAGAAATAGCGGGAGCCCAAGAGACCCAGTACTTC	CASSQEIAGAQETQYF
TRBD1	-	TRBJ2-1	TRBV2	TGTGCCAGCAGCTCCGACAGGGGCCCCTACAATGAGCAGTTCTTC	CASSSDRGPYNEQFF
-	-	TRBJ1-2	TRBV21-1	TGTGCCAGCTGCAACAGGGGTAACTATGGCTACACCTTC	CASCNRGNYGYTF
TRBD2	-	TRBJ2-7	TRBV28	TGTGCCAGCATTAGGGAGGGGCTTTACGAGCAGTACTTC	CASIREGLYEQYF
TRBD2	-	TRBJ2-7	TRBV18	TGTGCCAGCTCGACGACTAGCGGGAGTACGTACGAGCAGTACTTC	CASSTTSGSTYEQYF
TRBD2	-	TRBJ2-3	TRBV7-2	TGTGCCAGCAGCCCCAGGACTAGCGGGAGGGCCGGCACAGATACGCAGTATTTT	CASSPRTSGRAGTDTQYF
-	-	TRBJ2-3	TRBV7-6	TGTGCCAGCAGGGACAGAGGGAGCACAGATACGCAGTATTTT	CASRDRGSTDTQYF
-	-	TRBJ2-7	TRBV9	TGTGCCAGCAGCGCCGGGACTGGGGGTTACTACGAGCAGTACTTC	CASSAGTGGYYEQYF
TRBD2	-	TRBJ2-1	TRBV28	TGTGCCAGCAGTCCACCCCTTAGCGGGAGCTACAATGAGCAGTTCTTC	CASSPPLSGSYNEQFF
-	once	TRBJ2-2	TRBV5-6	TGTGCCAGCAGCACTAGGACAGTCGCGAACACCGGGGAGCTGTTTTTT	CASSTRTVANTGELFF
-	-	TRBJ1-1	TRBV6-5	TGTGCCAGCAGTTACGGGGGACAGAACACTGAAGCTTTCTTT	CASSYGGQNTEAFF
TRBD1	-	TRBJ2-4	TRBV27	TGTGCCAGCAGAACGGACAGGCTAGCCAAAAACAGTCAGTACTTC	CASRTDRLAKNSQYF
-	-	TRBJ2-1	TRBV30	TGTGCCTGGGATGGCGGAAGCTCCTACAATGAGCAGTTCTTC	CAWDGGSSYNEQFF
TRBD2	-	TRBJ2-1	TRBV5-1	TGCGCCAGCAGCTTGGCGGGAGGGCCCGGGAATGAGCAGTTCTTC	CASSLAGGPGNEQFF
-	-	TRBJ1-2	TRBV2	TGTGCCAGCAGTGAACGGGGCTACACCTTC	CASSERGYTF
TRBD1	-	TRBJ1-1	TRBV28	TGTGCCGCGTTCGACAGGGGGGCGGGTGGAACTGAAGCTTTCTTT	CAAFDRGAGGTEAFF
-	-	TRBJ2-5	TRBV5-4	TGTGCCAGCAGCTTGGCCGCGACCGCAGGGCAGTACTTC	CASSLAATAGQYF
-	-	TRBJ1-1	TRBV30	TGTGCCTGGAACCCGCGGTTGAACACTGAAGCTTTCTTT	CAWNPRLNTEAFF
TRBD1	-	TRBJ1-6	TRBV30	TGTGCCTGGAGACCTACAGGGGGCCGCGTCAGCTCCTATAATTCACCCCTCCACTTT	CAWRPTGGRVSSYNSPLHF
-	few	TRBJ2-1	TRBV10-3	TGTGCCATCACCCCGACGGCGGGGGCATCCTACAATGAGCAGTTCTTC	CAITPTAGASYNEQFF
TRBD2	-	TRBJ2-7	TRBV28	TGTGCCAGCAGTTCCGGGGGGGCGCAAGGGACTGGCGAGCAGTACTTC	CASSSGGAQGTGEQYF
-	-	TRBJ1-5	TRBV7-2	TGTGCCAGCAGCTTAGGGGTCTTGAGGGATCCCCAGCATTTT	CASSLGVLRDPQHF
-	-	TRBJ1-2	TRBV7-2	TGTGCCCGGCGGGGGGGCTATGGCTACACCTTC	CARRGGYGYTF
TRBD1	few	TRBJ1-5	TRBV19	TGTGCCAGTACCCTGGGACAGGGTCTCGGTCAGCCCCAGCATTTT	CASTLGQGLGQPQHF
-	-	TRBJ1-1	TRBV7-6	TGTGCCAGCAGCTCTGGTCGAGGAGCTTTCTTT	CASSSGRGAFF
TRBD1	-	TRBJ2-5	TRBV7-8	TGTGCCAGCAGCTTAGAACGGGACAGGGGGCCGGAGACCCAGTACTTC	CASSLERDRGPETQYF
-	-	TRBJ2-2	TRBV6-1	TGTGCCAGCAGTACCCGGGACACCGGGGAGCTGTTTTTT	CASSTRDTGELFF
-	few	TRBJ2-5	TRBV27	TGTGCCAGCAGTTTATCAAACGTGGGGCTGGAGACCCAGTACTTC	CASSLSNVGLETQYF
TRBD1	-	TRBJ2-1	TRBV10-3	TGTGCCACCCGGGGGACAGGGAAGTTCAGTGAGCAGTTCTTC	CATRGTGKFSEQFF
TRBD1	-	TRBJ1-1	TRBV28	TGTGCCAGCAGTTTCCCACGGACAGGGAGGGAGGCTGAAGCTTTCTTT	CASSFPRTGREAEAFF
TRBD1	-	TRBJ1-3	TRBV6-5	TGTGCCAGCCTCCGGGACAGGGGCGCTGGAAACACCATATATTTT	CASLRDRGAGNTIYF